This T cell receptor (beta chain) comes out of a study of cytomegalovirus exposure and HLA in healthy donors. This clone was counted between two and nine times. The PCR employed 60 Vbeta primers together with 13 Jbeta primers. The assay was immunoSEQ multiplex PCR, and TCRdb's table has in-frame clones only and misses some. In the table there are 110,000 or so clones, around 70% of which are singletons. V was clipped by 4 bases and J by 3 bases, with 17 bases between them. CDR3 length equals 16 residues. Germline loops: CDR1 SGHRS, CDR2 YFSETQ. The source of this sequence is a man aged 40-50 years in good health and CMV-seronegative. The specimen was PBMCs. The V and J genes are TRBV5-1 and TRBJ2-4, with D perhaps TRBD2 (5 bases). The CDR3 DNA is TGCGCCAGCAGCCCCGGAAATTTGGCGGGCAAAAACATTCAGTACTTC. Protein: CASSPGNLAGKNIQYF.